The 10 T cell receptor beta chains below all came from one sample that was sequenced in a study of shared clonotypes between healthy human individuals. The data were produced by immunoSEQ multiplex PCR, yet TCRdb's version contains in-frame clones alone and is incomplete. This sample has around 2.5 million clones, with over 85% found just once. The specimen was naive CD4+ T cells from PBMCs. Subset indicated: CD45RA+ positively selected. The receptors were sampled from a man aged 18-30 years in good health. Some clones in this sample may be carry-over from other donors' samples.

The gene calls are TRBV29-1 and TRBJ2-1, with D possibly matching TRBD2 (6 bases). The CDR3 runs to 17 residues. V dropped 1 base and J dropped 0 bases, with 16 bases sitting between them. Germline V gives CDR1 SQVTM, CDR2 ANQGSEA. The CDR3 nucleotides read TGCAGCGTTGAAGGGGAGGTAGGCAGACCCTCCTACAATGAGCAGTTCTTC. Protein product: CSVEGEVGRPSYNEQFF.

The genes are TRBV2 and TRBJ2-1, with D possibly being TRBD2 (5 bases). This CDR3 contains 13 residues. The germline V and J ends were trimmed by 6 bases and 4 bases, with 10 bases remaining between them. CDR1 is SNHLY and CDR2 is FYNNEI in the germline V gene. CDR3 DNA sequence: TGTGCCAGCAGGAGGGCGGAATACAATGAGCAGTTCTTC. This codes for CASRRAEYNEQFF.

This clone was seen just once. The chain recombines TRBV7-9 with TRBJ2-7, with 8 bases that match TRBD2. The V and J ends lost 2 bases and 12 bases, in that order; junction bases with no gene match: 18. Germline assignment: CDR1 SEHNR and CDR2 FQNEAQ (reference sequence). CDR3 length equals 16 residues. CDR3 sequence reads: CASSLPLAGRSGLWYF. CDR3 in DNA: TGTGCCAGCAGCTTACCCCTAGCGGGCCGTTCTGGATTGTGGTACTTC. Full variable domain (rest looked up from reference TRBV7-9 and TRBJ2-7): DTGVSQNPRHKITKRGQNVTFRCDPISEHNRLYWYRQTLGQGPEFLTYFQNEAQLEKSRLLSDRFSAERPKGSFSTLEIQRTEQGDSAMYLCASSLPLAGRSGLWYFGPGTRLTVT.

This clone was recorded once. J is TRBJ2-1 and V is TRBV28, with 9 bases identical to TRBD1. V trimming: 6 bases; J trimming: 9 bases; junction bases outside the gene matches: 9. The CDR3 totals 14 residues. Germline V gene sequence: CDR1 MDHEN, CDR2 SYDVKM. CDR3 protein: CASRSGQGTGEQFF. Here the CDR3 DNA reads TGTGCCAGCAGGTCAGGACAGGGGACGGGTGAGCAGTTCTTC.

The chain couples TRBV28 to TRBJ2-5; TRBD1 matches 9 bases. The V gene's germline CDR1 is MDHEN and CDR2 SYDVKM. The junction had 8 bases not matched to a gene; V was cut back by 2 bases and J by 4 bases. The CDR3 runs 16 residues. The CDR3 loop reads CASSLLPGQGAETQYF. The DNA for the CDR3 is TGTGCCAGCAGTTTACTTCCGGGACAGGGAGCAGAGACCCAGTACTTC. Drawing the rest from reference TRBV28 and TRBJ2-5, the complete variable domain is DVKVTQSSRYLVKRTGEKVFLECVQDMDHENMFWYRQDPGLGLRLIYFSYDVKMKEKGDIPEGYSVSREKKERFSLILESASTNQTSMYLCASSLLPGQGAETQYFGPGTRLLVL.

CDR3 coding DNA: TGCGCCAGCAGCTTGGTCCTAGCGGGAGGAGGGCAAGAGACCCAGTACTTC. It is translated as CASSLVLAGGGQETQYF. The V call is TRBV5-1, the J call TRBJ2-5; 11 nucleotides agree with TRBD2. After removal of 0 bases from V and 2 bases from J, the junction contained 6 bases not matched to a gene. This CDR3 contains 17 residues. CDR1 SGHRS and CDR2 YFSETQ come from the germline V gene.

This chain uses TRBV7-9 with TRBJ1-2; no reliable D call. Germline V gives CDR1 SEHNR, CDR2 FQNEAQ (reference sequence). V was pared by 4 bases and J by 8 bases, with 14 bases between. This CDR3 has 13 residues. DNA of the CDR3: TGTGCCAGCAGCTCCTCCGGGTTGGTCGGCTACACCTTC. Protein: CASSSSGLVGYTF.

The chain uses TRBV30 and TRBJ2-1, with a tentative D call TRBD2 (5 bases). The CDR3 runs 15 residues. Germline CDR1 is GTSNPN and CDR2 is SVGIG (reference sequence). V lost 2 bases and J lost 2, with 13 bases in between. The CDR3 is CAWSSSGETYNEQFF. CDR3 DNA sequence: TGTGCCTGGAGTTCTTCCGGGGAGACCTACAATGAGCAGTTCTTC.

This chain connects TRBV9 to TRBJ2-3, with D possibly TRBD1 on 5 matching bases. The V end lost 2 bases, the J end lost 4 bases, and 11 bases lay between the germline ends. Germline V CDR1 and CDR2: SGDLS, YYNGEE. The CDR3 is made up of 14 amino acids. The CDR3 DNA sequence: TGTGCCAGCAGCGTGGGCAGGGAAGCAGATACGCAGTATTTT. Its protein product is CASSVGREADTQYF.

The V gene is TRBV11-3, the J gene TRBJ2-7, with D unresolved. The CDR3 is made up of 12 amino acids. Germline CDR1 is SGHNT and CDR2 is YENEEA. V was clipped by 4 bases and J by 7 bases, with 11 bases between them. The CDR3 nucleotides read TGTGCCAGCAGCTCCCTTGGCGTTGAGCAGTACTTC. This codes for CASSSLGVEQYF.